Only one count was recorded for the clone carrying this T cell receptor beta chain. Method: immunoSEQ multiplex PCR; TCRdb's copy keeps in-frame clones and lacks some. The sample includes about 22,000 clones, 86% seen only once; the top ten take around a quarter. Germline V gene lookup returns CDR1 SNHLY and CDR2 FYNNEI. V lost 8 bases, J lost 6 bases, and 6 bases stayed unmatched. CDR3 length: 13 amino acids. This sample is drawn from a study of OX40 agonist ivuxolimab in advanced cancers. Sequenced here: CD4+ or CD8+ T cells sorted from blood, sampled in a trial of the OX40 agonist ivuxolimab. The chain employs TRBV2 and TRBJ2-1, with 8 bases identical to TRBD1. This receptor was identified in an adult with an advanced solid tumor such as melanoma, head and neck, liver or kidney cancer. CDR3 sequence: CASRQGFGNEQFF. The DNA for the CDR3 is TGTGCCAGCCGACAGGGGTTCGGCAATGAGCAGTTCTTC.